This T cell receptor beta chain derives from a study of T cells expressing NK-cell markers. Study-level background: Researchers got TCR beta repertoires out of sorted CD3+CD56+NKG2C+, CD3+CD56+NKG2C- and CD3+CD56-NKG2C+ T cells. Within the sequenced cohort of eight donors, seven exhibited HCMV seropositivity and one was seronegative. Study-level results: The study left the HCMV specificity of expanded NKG2C+ T cell clones unresolved.

For TCR beta, cDNA was produced by 5'RACE template switching with UMIs. With the 5' RACE reads reprocessed, TCRdb shows one record per CDR3 protein and no DNA. The sample's table shows over 100,000 distinct CDR3 sequences. The CDR3 has 17 amino acids. Germline V CDR1 and CDR2: SGHRS, YFSETQ. A note on this clonotype: The antigen is undetermined.

Sequencing input: blood T cells: a sorted CD56 or NKG2C T cell subset, CD4+ or CD8+ T cells, or bulk PBMC T cells (not recorded which). The chain recombines TRBV5-1 with TRBJ2-2; checking the TCRdb D call of TRBD1 is not possible without DNA. This TCR came from a woman between 18 and 75 years old in good health. This CDR3 reads CASSSTLDRGLVGELFF.